The 17 T cell receptor beta chains below were found in one sample sequenced in a study of CD8+CD57+ T cells in acquired aplastic anemia. Genomic DNA was employed as the template in profiling TCR beta VDJ and CDR3. TCRdb called the reads again in MiXCR, with one record for every CDR3 protein. In the table there are 160,000 or so distinct CDR3 sequences, around 48% of which are singletons. Those patients picked for sequencing had displayed CD8+CD57+ cell expansion on flow cytometry. The sequenced material came from sorted CD4+, CD8+, or CD8+CD57+ T cells (not recorded which) from PBMCs. These receptors all stem from a human donor with aplastic anemia.

For this clonotype: A read error may account for a junction end that differs from germline. The chain employs TRBV10-3 and TRBJ1-1; no clear D gene. This CDR3 comprises 12 residues. Germline loops: CDR1 ENHRY, CDR2 SYGVKD. Written as DNA, the CDR3 is TGTGCCATCGGGGATTCTAACACTGAGGCTTTCTTT. This codes for CAIGDSNTEAFF.

The chain employs TRBV10-3 and TRBJ1-6; D possibly corresponds to TRBD1 (5 bases). The germline CDR1 and CDR2 sequences are ENHRY and SYGVKD. The CDR3 is made up of 13 amino acids. V lost 6 bases and J 10 bases, leaving 13 bases between the germline ends. CDR3 in amino acids: CAISPGIGSPLHF. CDR3 coding DNA: TGTGCCATCAGCCCAGGGATTGGGTCACCCCTCCACTTT.

V is TRBV27 and J is TRBJ2-3; 11 bases agree with TRBD2. The germline CDR1 and CDR2 sequences are MNHEY and SMNVEV (reference sequence). The CDR3 has 14 amino acids. Trimming at V came to 6 bases and at J to 4 bases, leaving 3 bases not matched to a gene. For the CDR3, the DNA is TGTGCCAGCAGAGTAGCGGGAGGGCCAGATACGCAGTATTTT. Its translation is CASRVAGGPDTQYF.

This clonotype was observed a single time. The chain has TRBV7-9 and TRBJ2-7, with no clear D. Germline-derived CDR1 and CDR2 are SEHNR and FQNEAQ (reference sequence). The V gene lost 6 bases and the J gene lost 0 bases, with 12 bases spanning the gap. The CDR3 sequence is 14 residues long. The CDR3 sequence is CASSYETSSYEQYF. The CDR3 nucleotides are TGTGCCAGCAGTTACGAGACAAGCTCCTACGAGCAGTACTTC.

This clonotype was seen only a few times. The chain joins TRBV24-1 to TRBJ1-2, with D tentatively TRBD1 (5 bases). With 3 bases removed from V and 4 bases from J, the gap between germline ends came to 8 bases. This CDR3 has 13 residues. Germline V CDR1 and CDR2: KGHDR, SFDVKD. The CDR3 here is CATSDKTAYGYTF. The CDR3 DNA is TGTGCCACCAGTGATAAGACAGCCTATGGCTACACCTTC.

This clonotype was seen ten or more times. This sequence joins TRBV7-9 and TRBJ2-1; possibly TRBD1 or TRBD2 for D (6 bases each). The CDR3 is 12 residues long. V lost 2 bases and J 8 bases, leaving 7 bases between the germline ends. The germline gives CDR1 SEHNR, CDR2 FQNEAQ (reference sequence). As DNA, the CDR3 is TGTGCCAGCAGCTTAAGGGGGGATGAGCAGTTCTTC. This gives the protein CASSLRGDEQFF. Supplemented by reference TRBV7-9 and TRBJ2-1, the full variable domain reads DTGVSQNPRHKITKRGQNVTFRCDPISEHNRLYWYRQTLGQGPEFLTYFQNEAQLEKSRLLSDRFSAERPKGSFSTLEIQRTEQGDSAMYLCASSLRGDEQFFGPGTRLTVL.

Many counts were recorded for this clonotype. V gene TRBV20-1 combines with J gene TRBJ2-4, with TRBD1 matching 7 bases. The CDR3 extends over 15 amino acids. The V segment lost 3 bases and the J segment 2 bases; nucleotides outside the gene matches: 7. From germline, CDR1 is DFQATT and CDR2 SNEGSKA (reference sequence). In DNA, the CDR3 is TGCAGTGCTAGGGGGCCAGGGGGTACCAAAAACATTCAGTACTTC. This codes for CSARGPGGTKNIQYF.

Judged by abundance, this clonotype is medium-sized. The gene calls are TRBV24-1 and TRBJ2-5; 9 nucleotides line up with TRBD1. V lost 6 bases, J lost 4 bases, and 8 bases stayed unmatched. The CDR3 consists of 15 residues. CDR1 is KGHDR and CDR2 is SFDVKD in the germline V gene. The CDR3 coding sequence is TGTGCCACCAGTACGCCCACAGGGGGCGTAGAGACCCAGTACTTC. This gives the protein CATSTPTGGVETQYF.

This clonotype was detected only a few times. V is TRBV27 and J is TRBJ2-3; no reliable D call. The CDR3 covers 15 residues. V shed 2 bases and J shed 0 bases, with 9 bases lying between them. Germline V gene data show CDR1 as MNHEY and CDR2 as SMNVEV (reference sequence). The CDR3 sequence is CASSLGQSSTDTQYF. DNA of the CDR3: TGTGCCAGCAGTTTAGGGCAGAGTAGCACAGATACGCAGTATTTT.

The chain employs TRBV7-8 and TRBJ2-3; no clear D gene. Germline values: CDR1 SGHVS, CDR2 FQNEAQ. With 4 bases removed from V and 6 bases from J, the gap between germline ends came to 8 bases. This CDR3 contains 12 residues. The chain's CDR3 is CASSSSADTQYF. In nucleotides, the CDR3 is TGTGCCAGCAGCTCATCAGCCGATACGCAGTATTTT.

This clonotype showed up many times. The V and J genes are TRBV6-1 and TRBJ1-1, with 7 bases lining up with TRBD1. The germline CDR1 and CDR2 sequences are MNHNS and SASEGT. The V and J ends lost 6 bases and 3 bases, in that order; junction bases with no gene match: 4. The CDR3 runs to 13 residues. This CDR3 is CASSRGGDTEAFF. CDR3 DNA: TGTGCCAGCAGCAGGGGGGGGGACACTGAAGCTTTCTTT.

The chain couples TRBV7-4 to TRBJ2-3; 7 nucleotides match TRBD2. V gave up 3 bases and J gave up 2 bases; unmatched junction bases: 5. CDR1 SGHVT and CDR2 SQSDAQ come from the germline V gene. The CDR3 length is 15 residues. CDR3 sequence reads: CASSLGLTLTDTQYF. For the CDR3, the DNA is TGTGCCAGCAGCTTGGGACTAACGCTCACAGATACGCAGTATTTT. The full variable domain, in which reference TRBV7-4 and TRBJ2-3 provide the parts outside the CDR3, is GAGVSQSPRYKVAKRGRDVALRCDSISGHVTLYWYRQTLGQGSEVLTYSQSDAQRDKSGRPSGRFSAERPERSVSTLKIQRTEQGDSAVYLCASSLGLTLTDTQYFGPGTRLTVL.

This clonotype occurred many times. The chain joins TRBV20-1 to TRBJ2-7, with 8 bases aligning to TRBD1. CDR1 and CDR2 (germline): DFQATT, SNEGSKA (reference sequence). The CDR3 covers 14 residues. After removal of 5 bases from V and 2 bases from J, the junction contained 8 bases not matched to a gene. The chain's CDR3 is CSAEDRVGTYEQYF. Here the CDR3 DNA reads TGCAGTGCTGAGGACAGGGTGGGAACCTACGAGCAGTACTTC.

This chain joins TRBV29-1 and TRBJ2-5; the D is unclear. The germline V gene encodes CDR1 SQVTM and CDR2 ANQGSEA. Deletions cut 2 bases from V and 5 bases from J, with 9 bases between. The CDR3 contains 12 residues. The CDR3 region is CSVEHLGETQYF. The CDR3 coding sequence is TGCAGCGTTGAACACCTCGGCGAGACCCAGTACTTC.

The chain joins TRBV20-1 to TRBJ2-3; D is tentatively TRBD1 or TRBD2 (6 bases each). There are 15 residues in the CDR3. The V end lost 1 base, the J end lost 2 bases, and 13 bases lay between the germline ends. The germline CDR1 and CDR2 sequences are DFQATT and SNEGSKA (reference sequence). CDR3 in DNA: TGCAGTGCTAGAGGAGGGGGGACGAACACAGATACGCAGTATTTT. The encoded protein is CSARGGGTNTDTQYF.

This clonotype was counted many times. The J gene is TRBJ1-2, the V gene TRBV5-1; no clear D gene. CDR1 is SGHRS, CDR2 YFSETQ, per germline. This CDR3 spans 14 amino acids. V was shortened by 4 bases and J by 0 bases, with 10 bases between the two germline ends. CDR3 coding DNA: TGCGCCAGCAGCAAGGACGGAGCTAACTATGGCTACACCTTC. It is translated as CASSKDGANYGYTF. Full variable domain (remainder filled in from reference TRBV5-1 and TRBJ1-2): KAGVTQTPRYLIKTRGQQVTLSCSPISGHRSVSWYQQTPGQGLQFLFEYFSETQRNKGNFPGRFSGRQFSNSRSEMNVSTLELGDSALYLCASSKDGANYGYTFGSGTRLTVV.

The V and J genes are TRBV11-2 and TRBJ2-1; perhaps D is TRBD1 or TRBD2 (5 bases each). In germline, CDR1 is SGHAT, CDR2 FQNNGV. V lost 6 bases, J lost 10 bases, and 19 bases lay in between. This CDR3 comprises 14 residues. The CDR3 sequence: CASSRGANILEQFF. In nucleotides, the CDR3 is TGTGCCAGCAGTAGAGGGGCCAACATATTGGAGCAGTTCTTC.